This is a list of T cell receptor beta chains from one sample in a study of blood T cell repertoires in COVID-19. Only in-frame clones appear in the TCRdb table, and some are missing; sequencing was by immunoSEQ multiplex PCR. The table shows 350,000 to 400,000 clones, with approximately 90% occurring only once. Sequenced: PBMCs or T cells enriched from blood (not recorded which). These receptors came from a woman in her late teens or twenties who had recovered from COVID-19. Each CDR3 is given with its conserved first and last residue. D genes are given only for firm matches. A row's size may be missing; if present it is once, few, many or a size class.

NA	TRBV14	TRBD2	TRBJ2-1	TGTGCCAGCAGCCAAGGCCAAGCGGGAGCTAATGAGCAGTTCTTC	CASSQGQAGANEQFF
NA	TRBV27	TRBD1	TRBJ2-2	TGTGCCAGCAGCTTACAGGGGGCGAACACCGGGGAGCTGTTTTTT	CASSLQGANTGELFF
NA	TRBV4-1	TRBD1	TRBJ1-6	TGCGCCAGCAGCTGGCGGACAGGGGGCTTTGGTAATTCACCCCTCCACTTT	CASSWRTGGFGNSPLHF
NA	TRBV2	TRBD1	TRBJ2-1	TGTGCCAGAGATGGGACAGGGGGGGTAAGCGAGCAGTTCTTC	CARDGTGGVSEQFF
NA	TRBV12-3/TRBV12-4	NA	TRBJ2-2	TGTGCCAGCAGTAAGCCCACCGGGGAGCTGTTTTTT	CASSKPTGELFF
NA	TRBV4-2	NA	TRBJ1-4	TGTGCCAGCAGCCAAGATCCCGTCCGAGGGCCAGAGCCACTGTTTTTT	CASSQDPVRGPEPLFF
NA	TRBV4-2	NA	TRBJ1-6	TGTGCCAGCAGCCAAGGGGCTAATTCACCCCTCCACTTT	CASSQGANSPLHF
once	TRBV6-5	TRBD1	TRBJ1-3	TGTGCCAGCAGACGGGACAGGGGATCTGGAAACACCATATATTTT	CASRRDRGSGNTIYF
NA	TRBV28	NA	TRBJ1-2	TGTGCCAGCAGTTTACCACCTGGGGGGGGCGAGATAGTTAAGGGCTACACCTTC	CASSLPPGGGEIVKGYTF
NA	TRBV9	NA	TRBJ2-7	TGTGCCAGCAGCGTAGCACATACCCCCGACGAGCAGTACTTC	CASSVAHTPDEQYF
NA	TRBV27	TRBD2	TRBJ2-7	TGTGCCAGCAGAACGGCGGGGGGCCCCTACGAGCAGTACTTC	CASRTAGGPYEQYF
NA	TRBV6-5	NA	TRBJ2-2	TGTGCCAGTAGCCACGCCACCGGGGAGCTGTTTTTT	CASSHATGELFF
NA	TRBV28	TRBD1	TRBJ2-7	TGTGCCAGCAGAACCGGGACAGTATACGAGCAGTACTTC	CASRTGTVYEQYF
NA	TRBV30	NA	TRBJ1-4	TGTGCCTGGAGGGGAAGTAGCGTAGTTCCCATCGAAAAACTGTTTTTT	CAWRGSSVVPIEKLFF
NA	TRBV9	TRBD1	TRBJ2-5	TGTGCCAGCAGCGCTCACAGGGGAGAGACCCAGTACTTC	CASSAHRGETQYF
NA	TRBV30	NA	TRBJ1-6	TGTGCCTGGAGTAGGAGGGATAATTCACCCCTCCACTTT	CAWSRRDNSPLHF
NA	TRBV5-4	TRBD2	TRBJ2-4	TGTGCCAGCAGCTCCGGACTAGGGGTAGCCAAAAACATTCAGTACTTC	CASSSGLGVAKNIQYF
NA	TRBV24-1	NA	TRBJ2-5	TGTGCCACCAGTGATTTTCACAGGGAAGAGACCCAGTACTTC	CATSDFHREETQYF
NA	TRBV5-1	TRBD1	TRBJ1-2	TGCGCCAGCAGCTTAGGACAGGGGGCCCATGGCTACACCTTC	CASSLGQGAHGYTF
NA	TRBV7-3	NA	TRBJ1-1	TGTGCCAGCAGCTTAGGCCGGAACACTGAAGCTTTCTTT	CASSLGRNTEAFF
NA	TRBV27	NA	TRBJ2-7	TGTGCCAGCATGGCTCAGGGGTTCGCCTACGAGCAGTACTTC	CASMAQGFAYEQYF
NA	TRBV11-1	TRBD1	TRBJ1-1	TGTGCCAGCAGTCTCGGGACAGTGAACACTGAAGCTTTCTTT	CASSLGTVNTEAFF
NA	TRBV19	NA	TRBJ1-6	TGTGCCAGTAGACGCCAGGGTAGCTCCTATAATTCACCCCTCCACTTT	CASRRQGSSYNSPLHF
NA	TRBV5-6	NA	TRBJ1-4	TGTGCCAGCAGCTTGGATCGAGGCGAAAAACTGTTTTTT	CASSLDRGEKLFF
NA	TRBV28	TRBD1	TRBJ1-2	TGTGCCAGCAGTCCGCGGGGACAGAATAACTATGGCTACACCTTC	CASSPRGQNNYGYTF
NA	TRBV27	NA	TRBJ2-5	TGTGCCAGCAGTTGGCAGGGGACGGAGACCCAGTACTTC	CASSWQGTETQYF
NA	TRBV27	NA	TRBJ1-5	TGTGCCAGCAGTTTATCGGCAGGGAAGGGGTATCAGCCCCAGCATTTT	CASSLSAGKGYQPQHF
NA	TRBV5-1	NA	TRBJ2-7	TGCGCCAGCAGCTTGTCCCTCGGCGGGACCTCCTACGAGCAGTACTTC	CASSLSLGGTSYEQYF
NA	TRBV7-9	NA	TRBJ2-5	TGTGCCAGCAGCCCTTTAGGACAGAAACAAGAGACCCAGTACTTC	CASSPLGQKQETQYF
NA	TRBV7-3	NA	TRBJ1-2	TGTGCCAGCGCGACGGGATCTAACTATGGCTACACCTTC	CASATGSNYGYTF
once	TRBV7-3	TRBD1	TRBJ1-6	TGTGCCAGCAGCTCCACAGGGGTTGGTTCACCCCTCCACTTT	CASSSTGVGSPLHF
NA	TRBV30	TRBD1	TRBJ1-2	TGTGCCTGGAGTGTCGCAGGGGGAGAGAAGGGCTACACCTTC	CAWSVAGGEKGYTF
NA	TRBV9	NA	TRBJ1-6	TGTGCCAGCAGCGTAGACGGGAATTCACCCCTCCACTTT	CASSVDGNSPLHF
NA	TRBV25-1	NA	TRBJ2-7	TGTGCCAGCAGTCACACCTACGAGCAGTACTTC	CASSHTYEQYF
NA	TRBV5-1	NA	TRBJ1-6	TGCGCCAGCAGCTTGGAATCGCAGGGCTATAATTCACCCCTCCACTTT	CASSLESQGYNSPLHF
NA	TRBV7-2	TRBD1	TRBJ2-3	TGTGCCAGCAGCGCGCGCCCGGGACAGTTAAGCACAGATACGCAGTATTTT	CASSARPGQLSTDTQYF
NA	TRBV6-7	NA	TRBJ1-1	TGTGCCCTCCCAGGGGAAATGAACACTGAAGCTTTCTTT	CALPGEMNTEAFF
NA	TRBV19	NA	TRBJ1-2	TGTGCCAGTAGTATCGACAGAGTACAGGGCTACACCTTC	CASSIDRVQGYTF
NA	TRBV14	NA	TRBJ2-1	TGTGCCAGCAGCCTGCAGGAGGGTCCCTACAATGAGCAGTTCTTC	CASSLQEGPYNEQFF
NA	TRBV2	NA	TRBJ1-5	TGTGCCAGCAGTGTTGATGGGGGCGGCAATCAGCCCCAGCATTTT	CASSVDGGGNQPQHF
once	TRBV7-9	NA	TRBJ2-7	TGTGCCAGCAACCAGGGGCTGGGCTCCTACGAGCAGTACTTC	CASNQGLGSYEQYF
NA	TRBV5-4	NA	TRBJ1-2	TGTGCCAGCAGCCGGGCAGGGTTTTGGGGCTACACCTTC	CASSRAGFWGYTF
NA	TRBV7-3	TRBD1	TRBJ1-2	TGTGCCAGCAGCCCCCGGGACAGGGATTCAAACTATGGCTACACCTTC	CASSPRDRDSNYGYTF
NA	TRBV29-1	TRBD1	TRBJ2-1	TGCAGCACAAAGGGGGACAGGGGAACCTACAATGAGCAGTTCTTC	CSTKGDRGTYNEQFF
NA	TRBV5-1	NA	TRBJ2-7	TGCGCCAGCAGCTTGGTCGGAGGGGATGGCTACGAGCAGTACTTC	CASSLVGGDGYEQYF
NA	TRBV10-3	TRBD2	TRBJ2-3	TGTGCCATCAGTCCCTTCAGCGGGGGAGGAGATACGCAGTATTTT	CAISPFSGGGDTQYF
once	TRBV5-4	TRBD2	TRBJ2-3	TGTGCCAGCAGCTGGAGCGGGGGGAGCACAGATACGCAGTATTTT	CASSWSGGSTDTQYF
NA	TRBV4-2	NA	TRBJ2-3	TGTGCCAGCAGCCAAGAAAACGCAGGAACCCAGTATTTT	CASSQENAGTQYF
NA	TRBV11-3	NA	TRBJ2-2	TGTGCCAGCAGCTTCGGAGGCGGGAACACCGGGGAGCTGTTTTTT	CASSFGGGNTGELFF
NA	TRBV10-3	NA	TRBJ2-1	TGTGCCATCAGTGACCCCGGGTCCGTAAGGCACAATGAGCAGTTCTTC	CAISDPGSVRHNEQFF
NA	TRBV4-1	NA	TRBJ1-3	TGCGCCAGCAGCCAAGATGGGGCCCCCGGACGAATTCCCAGTGGCACCATATATTTT	CASSQDGAPGRIPSGTIYF
NA	TRBV11-2	TRBD1	TRBJ2-7	TGTGCCAGCAGCTCACCGGGACAGGGTCCCCCAGCTCAGTACTTC	CASSSPGQGPPAQYF
NA	TRBV2	NA	TRBJ1-2	TGTGCCAGCAGGAAACAGGGTAACTATGGCTACACCTTC	CASRKQGNYGYTF